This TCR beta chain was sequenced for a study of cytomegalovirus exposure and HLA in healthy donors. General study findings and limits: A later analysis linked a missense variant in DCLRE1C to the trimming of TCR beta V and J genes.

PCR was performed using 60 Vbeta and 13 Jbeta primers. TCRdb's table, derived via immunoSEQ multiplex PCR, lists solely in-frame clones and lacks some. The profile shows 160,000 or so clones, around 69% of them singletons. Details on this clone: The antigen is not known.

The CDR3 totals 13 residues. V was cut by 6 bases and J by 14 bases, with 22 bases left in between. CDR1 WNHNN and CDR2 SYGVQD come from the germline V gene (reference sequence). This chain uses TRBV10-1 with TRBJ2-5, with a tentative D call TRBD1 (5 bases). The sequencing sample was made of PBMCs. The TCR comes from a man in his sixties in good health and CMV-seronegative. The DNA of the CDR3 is TGCGCCAGCAGCCCCCCCGAGGAGCAGGGCCCTTACTTC. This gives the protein CASSPPEEQGPYF.